The source of this T cell receptor beta chain is a study of CD4 and CD8 cells across lung adenocarcinoma regions. Donors had localized lung adenocarcinoma, a non-small cell lung cancer. Germline V gene lookup returns CDR1 MNHNS and CDR2 SASEGT. The CDR3 is 14 residues long. TCRdb ran MiXCR on the PCR reads and lists one entry per CDR3 protein. The sample shows thousands of distinct CDR3 sequences, about two thirds of them seen only once. J is TRBJ2-1 and V is TRBV6-1, with unresolved D. The DNA matches TRBJ2-5 better at its end, which makes the J call doubtful. This receptor was identified in a female donor with lung adenocarcinoma. The CD4 and CD8 labels of this study may be unreliable. The specimen sequenced was CD4+ T cells from the center of a lung tumor. The CDR3 is CASSGADGKETQYF. The CDR3 nucleotides are TGTGCCAGCAGTGGGGCAGACGGAAAAGAGACCCAGTACTTC.